This TCR beta chain was captured in a study of T cell responses to AZD1222 COVID-19 vaccine. Findings and limits, study-wide: Among vaccine-associated CD4 TCRs, coverage spanned spike, with dominance at 160-218 and 743-854. Baseline seropositivity occurred in only 5 or 6 AZD1222 recipients. Reportedly, nearly half the spike-specific TCRs target unmutated variant regions.

Whether given at about 4 or about 12 weeks, second doses were pooled. Trimming left V 0 bases short and J 5 bases short, with 17 bases between. This CDR3 is 17 amino acids long. Germline CDR1 SGHRS, CDR2 YFSETQ. As for this clone: Its antigen is unidentified.

Sequenced by immunoSEQ multiplex PCR; TCRdb stores in-frame clones only, minus some. The sample has approximately 140,000 clones, approximately 91% seen once; the top ten hold around 1.9%. The TCR sequence derives from an adult who received the AZD1222 COVID-19 vaccine. The V gene is TRBV5-1, the J gene TRBJ2-2, with D perhaps TRBD1 or TRBD2 (6 bases each). Sequenced here: peripheral blood, sampled 28 days after the second AZD1222 dose. The CDR3 DNA is TGCGCCAGCAGCTTGGTCCTCGGGGGCGCCCAAACCGGGGAGCTGTTTTTT. Translated: CASSLVLGGAQTGELFF.